This TCR beta chain derives from a study of blood T cell repertoires in COVID-19. In the study overall: Sites across the United States, Italy and Spain contributed samples from acute and convalescent COVID-19. The cDNA or gDNA used as material had been derived from T cells, B-cell-depleted T cells, or PBMCs.

Only in-frame clones appear in the TCRdb table, and some are missing; sequencing was by immunoSEQ multiplex PCR. Here the sample spans 200,000 to 250,000 clones, around 87% being singletons. Those enrolled, adults aged roughly 18 to 100 years, came from around 24 US areas. The CDR3 has 14 amino acids. After removal of 4 bases from V and 0 bases from J, the junction contained 3 bases not matched to a gene. Germline V CDR1 and CDR2: KGHSY, FQNENV. V is TRBV16 and J is TRBJ2-7; 7 positions match TRBD1. The sample consisted of PBMCs or T cells enriched from blood (not recorded which). The origin of this receptor is a man younger than 45 who had been exposed to COVID-19. Here the CDR3 DNA reads TGTGCCAGCAGCCTGACAGGGAGCTCCTACGAGCAGTACTTC. Amino acid sequence: CASSLTGSSYEQYF.